This T cell receptor beta chain was recorded in a study of T-cell memory formation after mild COVID-19. Findings and caveats of the study: Clones that shrank (day 15 to 85) were balanced CD4/CD8, whereas later expanders leaned CD4+. Cross-reactive memory apparently joined, as some responding clones appeared in pre-infection memory.

TCRdb independently ran MiXCR on the 5' RACE reads; one entry per CDR3 protein. The table shows around 450,000 distinct CDR3 sequences, with less than 25% occurring only once. Deletions cut 4 bases from V and 8 bases from J, with 20 bases between. Germline CDR1 is MNHEY and CDR2 is SVGAGI. The CDR3 is 15 amino acids. On this clonotype: What it recognizes is unknown.

The sample consisted of PBMCs or a T cell subset sorted from them (not recorded which). The receptor comes from an adult woman who had mild COVID-19 (a few samples of this study predate the infection). Cell type and time point are not known. The chain carries TRBV6-5 and TRBJ1-2, with D possibly matching TRBD1 (5 bases). The CDR3 bases are TGTGCCAGCAGTTTCACGGGCCCCGGGGCTGAAGGCTACACCTTC. It translates to CASSFTGPGAEGYTF.